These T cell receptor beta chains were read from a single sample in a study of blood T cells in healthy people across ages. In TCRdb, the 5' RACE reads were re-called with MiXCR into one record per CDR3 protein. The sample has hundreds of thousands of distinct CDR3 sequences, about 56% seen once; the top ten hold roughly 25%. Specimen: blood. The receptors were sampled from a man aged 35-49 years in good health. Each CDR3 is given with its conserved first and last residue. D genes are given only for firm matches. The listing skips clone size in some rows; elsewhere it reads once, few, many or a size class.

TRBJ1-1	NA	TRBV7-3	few	CASSRPGGGTEAFF	TGTGCCAGCAGCCGGCCTGGGGGTGGGACTGAAGCTTTCTTT
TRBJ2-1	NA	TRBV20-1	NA	CSAGSAYNEQFF	TGCAGTGCTGGATCAGCGTACAATGAGCAGTTCTTC
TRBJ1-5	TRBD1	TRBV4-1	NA	CASSQEGQGANQPQHF	TGCGCCAGCAGCCAAGAAGGACAGGGGGCCAATCAGCCCCAGCATTTT
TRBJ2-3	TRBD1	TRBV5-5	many	CASRTTGGGGTDTQYF	TGTGCCAGCAGAACGACAGGGGGCGGTGGCACAGATACGCAGTATTTT
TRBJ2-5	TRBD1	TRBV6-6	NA	CASSTYPDRSLEQYF	TGTGCCAGCAGTACTTATCCGGACAGGTCACTTGAGCAGTACTTC
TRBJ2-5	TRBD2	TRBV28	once	CASSLAGALRETQYF	TGTGCCAGCAGTTTGGCGGGAGCCCTCCGGGAGACCCAGTACTTC
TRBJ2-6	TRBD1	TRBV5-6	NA	CASSSGTGISGANVLTF	TGTGCCAGCAGCTCCGGGACAGGGATCTCTGGGGCCAACGTCCTGACTTTC
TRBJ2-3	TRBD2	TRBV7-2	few	CASRQLAGGPADTQYF	TGTGCCAGCAGGCAACTAGCGGGAGGGCCGGCAGATACGCAGTATTTT
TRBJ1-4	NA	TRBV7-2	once	CASSLGGRLATNEKLFF	TGTGCCAGCAGCCTGGGAGGGCGTTTAGCAACTAATGAAAAACTGTTTTTT
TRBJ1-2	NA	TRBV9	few	CASSRPGGGNYGYTF	TGTGCCAGCAGCCGACCCGGCGGGGGTAACTATGGCTACACCTTC
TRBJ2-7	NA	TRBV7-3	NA	CASSLTPNGEQYF	TGTGCCAGCAGCTTAACTCCTAACGGAGAGCAGTACTTC
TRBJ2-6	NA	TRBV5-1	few	CASSLVEGARLLSGANVLTF	TGCGCCAGCAGCTTGGTAGAGGGAGCCCGTCTTCTCTCTGGGGCCAACGTCCTGACTTTC
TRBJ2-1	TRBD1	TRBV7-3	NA	CASSLTQTGPGSYNEQFF	TGTGCCAGCAGCTTAACGCAGACAGGGCCCGGCTCCTACAATGAGCAGTTCTTC
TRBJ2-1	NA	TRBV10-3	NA	CAISETEYNEQFF	TGTGCCATCAGTGAGACAGAATACAATGAGCAGTTCTTC
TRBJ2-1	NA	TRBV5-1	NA	CASSPDLSGQFF	TGCGCCAGCAGCCCGGACCTTAGTGGGCAGTTCTTC
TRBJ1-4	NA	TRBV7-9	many	CASSPGRSNEKLFF	TGTGCCAGCAGCCCAGGGAGGTCTAATGAAAAACTGTTTTTT
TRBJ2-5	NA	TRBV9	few	CASSVNQGTQYF	TGTGCCAGCAGCGTCAACCAGGGGACCCAGTACTTC
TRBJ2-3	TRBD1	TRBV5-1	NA	CASSRGQGEIGTQYF	TGCGCCAGCAGCCGAGGACAGGGGGAGATTGGTACGCAGTATTTT
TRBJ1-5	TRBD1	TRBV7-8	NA	CASSPIWDRVENRNQPQHF	TGTGCCAGCAGCCCTATATGGGACAGGGTGGAGAATCGCAATCAGCCCCAGCATTTT
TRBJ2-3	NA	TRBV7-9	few	CASRPDVQMQYF	TGTGCCAGCAGGCCAGACGTCCAAATGCAGTATTTT
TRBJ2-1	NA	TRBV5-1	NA	CASSTQSSYNEQFF	TGCGCCAGCTCGACTCAGAGCTCCTACAATGAGCAGTTCTTC
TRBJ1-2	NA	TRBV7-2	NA	CASTPLPEQMGYTF	TGTGCCAGCACCCCCTTACCGGAGCAAATGGGCTACACCTTC
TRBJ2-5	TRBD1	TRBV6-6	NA	CASSYPGQGTRTQYF	TGTGCCAGCAGTTACCCCGGACAGGGGACCCGGACCCAGTACTTC
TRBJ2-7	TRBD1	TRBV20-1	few	CSASRPTGRSYEQYF	TGCAGTGCTAGTCGGCCGACAGGGCGGAGCTACGAGCAGTACTTC
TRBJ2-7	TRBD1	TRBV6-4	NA	CASRGTGSICSYNEQYF	TGTGCCAGCAGAGGGACAGGGAGCATTTGCTCCTACAATGAGCAGTACTTC
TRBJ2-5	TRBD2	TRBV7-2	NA	CASSLVGSGSSQTLQQYF	TGTGCCAGCAGCTTAGTAGGTAGCGGGAGTTCTCAAACTTTGCAGCAGTACTTC
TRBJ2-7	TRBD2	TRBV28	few	CASSFRSSGREVVRQYF	TGTGCCAGCAGTTTCAGATCTAGCGGGAGGGAAGTTGTAAGGCAGTACTTC
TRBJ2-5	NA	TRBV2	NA	CASLRVETQYF	TGTGCCTCCCTGAGGGTGGAGACCCAGTACTTC
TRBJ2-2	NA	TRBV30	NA	CAWSAGELFF	TGTGCCTGGAGTGCCGGGGAGCTGTTTTTT
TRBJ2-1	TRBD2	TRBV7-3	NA	CASSRRPGLAGGGEQFF	TGTGCCAGCAGCCGTCGGCCGGGACTAGCGGGAGGGGGTGAGCAGTTCTTC
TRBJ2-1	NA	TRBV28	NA	CASSNTGMWLDEQFF	TGTGCCAGCAGTAATACAGGGATGTGGTTGGATGAGCAGTTCTTC
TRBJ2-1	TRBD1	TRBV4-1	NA	CASSQGTTDRIYNEQFF	TGCGCCAGCAGCCAAGGTACCACGGACAGGATTTACAATGAGCAGTTCTTC
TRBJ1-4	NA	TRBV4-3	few	CASSRQGGGTREKLFF	TGCGCTAGCAGCAGACAAGGGGGAGGTACCAGGGAAAAACTGTTTTTT
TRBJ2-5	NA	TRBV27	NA	CASSSYGRGEAEQYF	TGTGCCAGCAGTTCTTATGGAAGGGGTGAGGCGGAGCAGTACTTC
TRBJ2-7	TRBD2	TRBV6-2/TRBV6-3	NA	CASGFTTLAGGDSYEQYF	TGTGCCAGCGGTTTCACGACCTTAGCGGGAGGCGACAGCTACGAGCAGTACTTC
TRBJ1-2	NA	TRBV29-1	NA	CSVERTADGYTF	TGCAGCGTTGAAAGAACAGCGGATGGCTACACCTTC
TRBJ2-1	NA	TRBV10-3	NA	CAISGDPEVNEQFF	TGTGCCATCAGTGGGGACCCCGAGGTGAATGAGCAGTTCTTC
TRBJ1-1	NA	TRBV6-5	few	CASSYTPPGGGGGTEAFF	TGTGCCAGCAGTTACACGCCCCCCGGTGGGGGAGGTGGTACTGAAGCTTTCTTT
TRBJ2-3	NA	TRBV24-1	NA	CATSDGLEWSRDTQYF	TGTGCCACCAGTGATGGACTCGAATGGTCCCGAGATACGCAGTATTTT
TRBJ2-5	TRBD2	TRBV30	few	CAWSTAGGPFETQYF	TGTGCCTGGAGTACAGCGGGGGGGCCTTTTGAGACCCAGTACTTC
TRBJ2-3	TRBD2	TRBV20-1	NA	CSAGLAGGHTDTQYF	TGCAGTGCCGGACTAGCGGGGGGCCACACAGATACGCAGTATTTT
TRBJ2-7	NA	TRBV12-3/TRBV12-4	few	CASSGTPKQYF	TGTGCCAGCAGTGGGACGCCGAAGCAGTACTTC
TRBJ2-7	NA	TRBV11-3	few	CASSPETGSYEQYF	TGTGCCAGCAGCCCTGAGACAGGTTCCTACGAGCAGTACTTC
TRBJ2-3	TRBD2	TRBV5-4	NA	CASSLGGLAGEDTQYF	TGTGCCAGCAGCTTGGGAGGGCTAGCGGGGGAAGATACGCAGTATTTT
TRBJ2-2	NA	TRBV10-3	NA	CASSELSPGELFF	TGTGCCAGCAGTGAGTTAAGTCCCGGGGAGCTGTTTTTT
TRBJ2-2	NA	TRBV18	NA	CASFTAIDTGELFF	TGTGCCAGCTTCACAGCCATCGACACCGGGGAGCTGTTTTTT
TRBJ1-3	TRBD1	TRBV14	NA	CASSPWTGALSTIYF	TGTGCCAGCAGCCCCTGGACAGGAGCCCTTTCCACCATATATTTT
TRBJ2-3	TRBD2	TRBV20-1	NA	CSAYGLAGKESTDTQYF	TGCAGTGCGTACGGACTAGCGGGGAAAGAAAGCACAGATACGCAGTATTTT
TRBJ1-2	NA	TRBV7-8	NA	CASSSKTWAGTF	TGTGCCAGCAGCTCGAAGACATGGGCCGGCACCTTC
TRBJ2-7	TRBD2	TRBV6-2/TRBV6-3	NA	CASRTGRGPYEQYF	TGTGCCAGCCGCACGGGGAGGGGACCCTACGAGCAGTACTTC
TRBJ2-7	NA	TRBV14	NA	CASSQDGRGKSYEQYF	TGTGCCAGCAGCCAAGATGGCCGGGGGAAGTCCTACGAGCAGTACTTC
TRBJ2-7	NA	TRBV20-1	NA	CSAITRTSYEQYF	TGCAGTGCTATAACCCGGACCTCCTACGAGCAGTACTTC
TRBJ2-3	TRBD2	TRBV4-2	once	CASSRGRWRGTGGRQYF	TGTGCCAGCAGCCGCGGCAGGTGGCGAGGCACGGGGGGTCGGCAGTATTTT
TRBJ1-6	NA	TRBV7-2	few	CASSLNRSYNSPLHF	TGTGCCAGCAGCTTAAATCGATCCTATAATTCACCCCTCCACTTT
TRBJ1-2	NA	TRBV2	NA	CAIPGNFGDYGCTF	NA
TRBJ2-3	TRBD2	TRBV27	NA	CASSLSGSGRIRDTQYF	TGTGCCAGCAGTTTATCTGGCAGCGGGAGAATCCGAGATACGCAGTATTTT
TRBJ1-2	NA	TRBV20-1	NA	CSARLQEVYTF	TGCAGTGCAAGACTCCAGGAGGTCTACACCTTC